These 14 T cell receptor beta chains came from one sample sequenced in a study of OX40 agonist ivuxolimab in advanced cancers. Produced via immunoSEQ multiplex PCR; TCRdb's table is partial and in-frame only. The table lists approximately 80,000 clones, approximately 89% of them singletons. The material sequenced was CD4+ or CD8+ T cells sorted from blood, taken in a trial of the OX40 agonist ivuxolimab. The receptors derive from an adult with an advanced solid tumor such as melanoma, head and neck, liver or kidney cancer.

The chain combines TRBV6-6 with TRBJ2-1, with unresolved D. In germline, CDR1 is MNHNY, CDR2 SVGAGI (reference sequence). This CDR3 contains 13 residues. Trimming stripped 3 bases from V and 8 bases from J, with 11 bases between. CDR3 loop: CASSYEDLDEQFF. The CDR3 DNA follows: TGTGCCAGCAGTTATGAAGATCTCGATGAGCAGTTCTTC.

The chain carries TRBV5-1 and TRBJ2-1; the D gene is possibly TRBD1 (5 bases). The CDR3 is 14 residues long. V was clipped by 0 bases and J by 6 bases, with 10 bases between them. From germline, CDR1 is SGHRS and CDR2 YFSETQ. CDR3 in DNA: TGCGCCAGCAGCTTGGGCTCACAGGTCAATGAGCAGTTCTTC. Translated, it gives CASSLGSQVNEQFF.

This chain connects TRBV6-5 to TRBJ1-1, with D possibly TRBD1 on 5 matching bases. The germline V gene has CDR1 MNHEY and CDR2 SVGAGI. The CDR3 consists of 15 residues. Trimming took 2 bases from V and 4 from J, leaving 14 bases between them. The CDR3 nucleotides are TGTGCCAGCAGTTACGGTAACAGAGGGACCACTGAAGCTTTCTTT. As protein: CASSYGNRGTTEAFF.

The chain is built from TRBV5-1 and TRBJ1-1; no reliable D call. Germline V CDR1 and CDR2: SGHRS, YFSETQ. This CDR3 has 17 residues. With 0 bases removed from V and 4 bases from J, the gap between germline ends came to 19 bases. In nucleotides, the CDR3 is TGCGCCAGCAGCTTGGGGCGGTCGTGGGCGGGTGGCACTGAAGCTTTCTTT. Translated, it gives CASSLGRSWAGGTEAFF.

V and J are TRBV5-1 and TRBJ1-1; no reliable D call. CDR3 length: 13 residues. Trimming took off 2 bases at V and 6 bases at J, with 11 bases between the two ends. Germline CDR1 is SGHRS and CDR2 is YFSETQ. CDR3 residues: CASSFFGSPEAFF. In DNA form, the CDR3 reads TGCGCCAGCAGCTTCTTCGGAAGCCCTGAAGCTTTCTTT.

This chain links TRBV28 with TRBJ2-1, with 10 bases identical to TRBD2. There are 13 residues in the CDR3. Losses at the gene ends were 5 bases for V and 12 bases for J; bases not matched to a gene: 7. CDR1 MDHEN and CDR2 SYDVKM come from the germline V gene. The CDR3 DNA follows: TGTGCCAGCAGTAGCGGGAGGGCCAGGGGGCAGTTCTTC. It codes for CASSSGRARGQFF.

The chain joins TRBV2 to TRBJ2-1, with TRBD2 as a possible D gene (6 bases). V lost 3 bases to trimming and J lost 9 bases, with 12 bases between them. CDR3 size: 13 residues. Germline CDR1 reads SNHLY; CDR2 reads FYNNEI. DNA for the CDR3: TGTGCCAGCAGTGAGTCTCGAGCGGGTGAGCAGTTCTTC. Translated: CASSESRAGEQFF.

The chain joins TRBV27 to TRBJ2-7; D not certain. Trimming removed 6 bases at V and 5 bases at J, with 8 bases between. The germline V gene has CDR1 MNHEY and CDR2 SMNVEV (reference sequence). The CDR3 runs to 11 residues. CDR3 region: CASSRHDEQYF. The CDR3 DNA is TGTGCCAGCAGCCGACACGACGAGCAGTACTTC.

This sequence joins TRBV5-1 and TRBJ1-3, with a weak D call TRBD1 (6 bases). V lost 4 bases and J lost 4, with 18 bases in between. In germline, CDR1 is SGHRS, CDR2 YFSETQ. This CDR3 comprises 16 residues. The CDR3 DNA follows: TGCGCCAGCAGCCCTCGGCTACAGGGAAGCGGAAACACCATATATTTT. Translation: CASSPRLQGSGNTIYF.

The chain joins TRBV5-4 to TRBJ2-1, with D unclear. The V and J ends lost 2 bases and 5 bases respectively, with 14 bases between them. Germline CDR1 SGHNT, CDR2 YYREEE (reference sequence). The CDR3 is 15 amino acids. CDR3 DNA: TGTGCCAGCAGCTTAACTCCGGGCTCACACAATGAGCAGTTCTTC. It encodes CASSLTPGSHNEQFF.

CDR3 protein: CSVRGTGVQETQYF. As DNA, the CDR3 is TGCAGCGTTCGCGGGACAGGGGTCCAAGAGACCCAGTACTTC. The chain joins TRBV29-1 to TRBJ2-5; the match to TRBD1 covers 10 bases. V trimming: 5 bases; J trimming: 1 base; junction bases outside the gene matches: 4. The germline CDR1 and CDR2 sequences are SQVTM and ANQGSEA. The CDR3 extends over 14 amino acids.

This rearrangement joins TRBV6-1 to TRBJ2-1; D is ambiguous. Looked up from germline, CDR1 is MNHNS and CDR2 is SASEGT. The CDR3 extends over 14 amino acids. Trimming left V 2 bases short and J 8 bases short, with 13 bases between. The CDR3 loop is CASSESPFVDEQFF. In nucleotides, the CDR3 is TGTGCCAGCAGTGAATCCCCTTTCGTTGATGAGCAGTTCTTC.

V is TRBV5-1 and J is TRBJ2-1; TRBD2 aligns across 9 bases. This CDR3 comprises 14 residues. Germline V gives CDR1 SGHRS, CDR2 YFSETQ. Trimming cost V 1 base and J 4 bases; bases outside gene matches: 0. The CDR3 region is CASSLTSGYNEQFF. CDR3 DNA: TGCGCCAGCAGCTTGACTAGCGGGTACAATGAGCAGTTCTTC.

This clone showed up just once. The V gene is TRBV5-4, the J gene TRBJ1-3; D may be TRBD1 (6 bases). CDR1 is SGHNT, CDR2 YYREEE, per germline (reference sequence). CDR3 length: 14 amino acids. V was cut by 5 bases and J by 2 bases, with 11 bases left in between. The CDR3 reads CASSMGQTGNTIYF. The CDR3 region has the DNA TGTGCCAGCAGTATGGGACAAACTGGAAACACCATATATTTT.